This T cell receptor beta chain was captured in a study of T-cell reconstitution after alpha-beta-depleted transplantation in children (dated by TCRdb to 2016 to 2018). About the investigation overall: The study quantitatively tracked T-cell immune reconstitution after TCRalphabeta/CD19-depleted allogeneic hematopoietic cell transplantation in children using TCR repertoire profiling.

Taken from the germline V gene (reference sequence), the CDR1 and CDR2 loops are MNHEY and SMNVEV. Measured from the cysteine to the phenylalanine, the CDR3 is 14 residues long. Only the CDR3 portion is preserved as DNA: 42 bases, with reading frame beginning at the first base. Libraries were constructed by PCR. TCRdb records Illumina HiSeq 2500 as the sequencer. To normalize quantification of the TCRbeta repertoire, the TCR libraries were built with molecular barcoding that relied on unique molecular identifiers. TCRdb reprocessed the public reads (quality trimming at Q25 with fastp, clone calling with MiXCR) and kept in-frame beta chains. Every entry covers one CDR3 protein and lists the most common genes and DNA from its rows. This sample comprises about 540,000 distinct CDR3 sequences, around 20% of them detected only once. Approximately 3% of the sample rests with the top ten. This clonotype turned up a few times. Its target antigen remains unknown. Per-base qualities were not stored, and no clone one base away is much larger.

The material was PBMCs from the stem cell graft donor, obtained from the stem cell graft. This chain is built from TRBV27 and TRBJ2-7, with 11 junctional bases fitting TRBD1. The receptor comes from a human donor who donated a stem cell graft to a child with acute lymphoblastic leukemia. The CDR3 amino acid sequence is: CAVSFGQGAYEQYF. In nucleotides, the sequence is TGTGCTGTATCCTTCGGACAGGGGGCTTACGAGCAGTACTTC.